The source of this T cell receptor beta chain is a study of cytomegalovirus exposure and HLA in healthy donors. Germline trimming cut 3 bases from V and 6 bases from J; bases unmatched to any gene: 9. The CDR3 totals 16 residues. CDR1 and CDR2 (germline): LNHDA, SQIVND (reference sequence). PCR employed 60 Vbeta and 13 Jbeta primers. Sequencing was performed with immunoSEQ multiplex PCR; in TCRdb, only in-frame clones are kept and a portion is missing. The data hold some 150,000 clones, with about four fifths observed a single time. The chain employs TRBV19 and TRBJ1-5; TRBD1 aligns across 9 bases. The clonotype was recovered from a woman aged 50 to 65 in good health and CMV-seronegative. Sequencing was carried out using PBMCs. The CDR3 spells CASSISGTGLFQPQHF. In DNA, the CDR3 is TGTGCCAGTAGTATCTCCGGGACAGGGCTTTTTCAGCCCCAGCATTTT.